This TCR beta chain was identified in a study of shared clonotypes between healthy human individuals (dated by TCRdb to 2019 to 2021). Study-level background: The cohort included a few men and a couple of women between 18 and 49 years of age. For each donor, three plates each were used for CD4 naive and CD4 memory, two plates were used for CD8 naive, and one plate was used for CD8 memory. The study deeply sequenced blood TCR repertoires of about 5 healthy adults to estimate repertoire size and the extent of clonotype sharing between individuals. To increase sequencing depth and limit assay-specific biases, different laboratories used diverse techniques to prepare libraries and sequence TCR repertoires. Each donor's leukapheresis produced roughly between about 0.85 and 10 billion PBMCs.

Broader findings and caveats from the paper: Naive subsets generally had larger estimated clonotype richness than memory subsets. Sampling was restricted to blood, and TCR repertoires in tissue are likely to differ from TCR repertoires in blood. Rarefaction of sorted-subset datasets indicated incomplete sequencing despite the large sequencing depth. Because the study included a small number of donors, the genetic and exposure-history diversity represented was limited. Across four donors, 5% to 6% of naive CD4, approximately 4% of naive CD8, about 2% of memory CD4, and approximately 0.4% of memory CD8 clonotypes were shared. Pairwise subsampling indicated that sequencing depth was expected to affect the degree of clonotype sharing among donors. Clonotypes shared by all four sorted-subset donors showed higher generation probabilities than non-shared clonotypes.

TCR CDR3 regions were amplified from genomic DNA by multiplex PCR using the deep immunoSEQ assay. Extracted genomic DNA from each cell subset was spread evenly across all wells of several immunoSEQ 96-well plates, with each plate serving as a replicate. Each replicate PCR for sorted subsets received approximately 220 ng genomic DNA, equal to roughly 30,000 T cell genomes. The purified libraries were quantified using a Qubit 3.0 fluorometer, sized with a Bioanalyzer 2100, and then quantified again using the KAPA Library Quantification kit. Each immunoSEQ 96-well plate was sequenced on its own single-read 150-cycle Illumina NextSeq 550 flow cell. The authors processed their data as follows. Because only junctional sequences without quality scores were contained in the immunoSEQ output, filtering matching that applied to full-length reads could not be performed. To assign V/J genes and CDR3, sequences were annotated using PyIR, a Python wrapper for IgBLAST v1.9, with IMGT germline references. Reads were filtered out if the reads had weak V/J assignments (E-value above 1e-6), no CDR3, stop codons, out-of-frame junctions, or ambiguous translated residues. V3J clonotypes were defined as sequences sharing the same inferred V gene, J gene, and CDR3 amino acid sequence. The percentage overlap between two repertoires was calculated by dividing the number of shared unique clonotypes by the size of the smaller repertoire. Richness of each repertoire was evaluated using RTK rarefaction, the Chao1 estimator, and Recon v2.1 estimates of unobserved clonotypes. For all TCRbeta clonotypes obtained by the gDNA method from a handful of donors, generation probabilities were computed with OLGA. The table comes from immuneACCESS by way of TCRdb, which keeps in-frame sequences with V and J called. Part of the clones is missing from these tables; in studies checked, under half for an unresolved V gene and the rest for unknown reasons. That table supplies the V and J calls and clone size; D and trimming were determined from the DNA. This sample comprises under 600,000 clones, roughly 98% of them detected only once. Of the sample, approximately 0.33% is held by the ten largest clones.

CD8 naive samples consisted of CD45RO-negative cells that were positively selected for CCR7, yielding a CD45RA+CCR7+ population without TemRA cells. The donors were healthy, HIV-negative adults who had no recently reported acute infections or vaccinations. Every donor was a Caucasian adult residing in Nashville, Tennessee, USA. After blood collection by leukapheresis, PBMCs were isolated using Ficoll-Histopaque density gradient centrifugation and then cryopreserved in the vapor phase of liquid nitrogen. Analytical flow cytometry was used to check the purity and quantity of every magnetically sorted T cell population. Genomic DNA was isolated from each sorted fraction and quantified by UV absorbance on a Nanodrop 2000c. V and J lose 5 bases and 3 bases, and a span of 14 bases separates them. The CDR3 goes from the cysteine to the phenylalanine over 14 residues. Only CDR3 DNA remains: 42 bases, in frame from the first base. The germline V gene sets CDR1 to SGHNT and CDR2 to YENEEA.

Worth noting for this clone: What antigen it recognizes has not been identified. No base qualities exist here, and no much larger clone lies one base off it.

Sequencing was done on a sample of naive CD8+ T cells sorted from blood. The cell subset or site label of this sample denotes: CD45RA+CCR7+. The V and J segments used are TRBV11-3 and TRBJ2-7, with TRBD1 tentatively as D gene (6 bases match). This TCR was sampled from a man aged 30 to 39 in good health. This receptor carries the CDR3 CASSSSGTHYEQYF. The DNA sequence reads TGTGCCAGCAGCAGCTCCGGGACACACTACGAGCAGTACTTC.